This entry lists 29 T cell receptor beta chains sequenced from one sample in a study of STAT3 mutations in large granular lymphocyte leukemia. General observations from the study: Every T-cell large granular lymphocyte leukemia patient had at least one immunodominant TCR beta clonotype.

Antigen specificity for these receptors is unknown. Sequencing was performed with immunoSEQ multiplex PCR; in TCRdb, only in-frame clones are kept and a portion is missing. The data show 10,000 to 15,000 clones, with about nine tenths seen just once and 12% held by the top ten. The sequencing sample was made of PBMCs. The receptors shown here come from a human donor with T large granular lymphocyte leukemia. Some clones in this sample may be carry-over from other donors' samples.

The chain combines TRBV2 with TRBJ2-7; tentative D call: TRBD1 (5 bases). This CDR3 contains 13 residues. In germline, CDR1 is SNHLY, CDR2 FYNNEI. Between the trimmed V and J ends, which lost 5 bases and 2 bases, there was a span of 10 bases. CDR3 loop: CASSNVRAYEQYF. CDR3 nucleotides: TGTGCCAGCAGTAATGTCAGGGCCTACGAGCAGTACTTC.

This rearrangement joins TRBV7-9 to TRBJ1-1; TRBD1 is a possible D gene (5 bases). Trimming stripped 5 bases from V and 3 bases from J, with 16 bases between. This CDR3 is 15 amino acids long. Per the germline V gene, CDR1 is SEHNR and CDR2 is FQNEAQ (reference sequence). The DNA for the CDR3 is TGTGCCAGCAGCCCCCGGGGGACCGGTTACACTGAAGCTTTCTTT. It yields the protein CASSPRGTGYTEAFF.

V is TRBV5-6 and J is TRBJ2-7, with 12 bases identical to TRBD2. The germline gives CDR1 SGHDT, CDR2 YYEEEE. The ends lost 2 bases at V and 0 bases at J; junction bases unmatched: 3. The CDR3 runs to 16 residues. In DNA, the CDR3 is TGTGCCAGCAGCTTTCTGACTAGCGGGAGCTCCTACGAGCAGTACTTC. Encoded protein: CASSFLTSGSSYEQYF.

The genes are TRBV6-1 and TRBJ1-1; D is uncertain. CDR3 length: 17 residues. V shed 0 bases and J shed 3 bases, with 17 bases lying between them. CDR1 and CDR2 from the germline V gene are MNHNS and SASEGT. The CDR3 DNA sequence: TGTGCCAGCAGTGAAGCGCGGCTTATGATAATCGACACTGAAGCTTTCTTT. Translated: CASSEARLMIIDTEAFF.

The chain uses TRBV12-5 and TRBJ2-1; D ambiguous. The CDR3 totals 13 residues. Germline V gene sequence: CDR1 LGHNT, CDR2 FRNRAP. Trimming stripped 1 base from V and 7 bases from J, with 8 bases between. As DNA, the CDR3 is TGTGCTAGTGGTTTGGACTACGGGAATGAGCAGTTCTTC. This sequence encodes CASGLDYGNEQFF.

The chain employs TRBV5-1 and TRBJ1-4; TRBD1 might be the D (5 bases). The CDR3 loop spans 14 amino acids. Germline V lookup: CDR1 SGHRS, CDR2 YFSETQ. Trimming pared 1 base from V and 11 bases from J, leaving 15 bases between. The DNA for the CDR3 is TGCGCCAGCAGCTTGTGGCAGGGTGGGAAGAAACTGTTTTTT. Residues: CASSLWQGGKKLFF.

The chain uses TRBV7-8 and TRBJ1-2, with D unclear. CDR3 length: 15 amino acids. V lost 5 bases and J 4 bases, leaving 17 bases between the germline ends. Germline V gives CDR1 SGHVS, CDR2 FQNEAQ. The CDR3 region is CASSPLGSSSYGYTF. CDR3 nucleotide sequence: TGTGCCAGCAGCCCACTGGGTTCGTCCTCCTATGGCTACACCTTC.

The CDR3 DNA follows: TGTGCCAGCAGGAGGGGACAGGGTTTTTCACCCCTCCACTTT. Translated, it gives CASRRGQGFSPLHF. The chain has TRBV6-1 and TRBJ1-6, with 9 positions matching TRBD1. This CDR3 is 14 amino acids long. Per germline, CDR1 MNHNS and CDR2 SASEGT. The V and J ends lost 6 bases and 9 bases, in that order; junction bases with no gene match: 6.

This chain links TRBV5-4 with TRBJ2-3; 10 bases are shared with TRBD2. Germline lookup yields CDR1 SGHNT and CDR2 YYREEE (reference sequence). Trimming at V came to 4 bases and at J to 5 bases, leaving 10 bases not matched to a gene. The CDR3 has 16 amino acids. CDR3 amino acids: CASSTPSGSGRDTQYF. CDR3 sequence (DNA): TGTGCCAGCAGCACCCCTAGCGGGAGTGGTAGAGATACGCAGTATTTT.

The chain employs TRBV14 and TRBJ1-2, with D uncertain. This CDR3 spans 16 amino acids. Trimming took off 1 base at V and 4 bases at J, with 16 bases between the two ends. Germline V gives CDR1 SGHDN, CDR2 FVKESK. CDR3 DNA: TGTGCCAGCAGCCAAGTAGTCTCGAGTACTCTCTATGGCTACACCTTC. Residues: CASSQVVSSTLYGYTF.

The chain carries TRBV6-6 and TRBJ1-1; possibly TRBD1 for D (5 bases). CDR1 MNHNY and CDR2 SVGAGI come from the germline V gene (reference sequence). There are 15 residues in the CDR3. The ends were cut back, 2 bases at V and 2 bases at J, with 12 bases in the middle. In DNA form, the CDR3 reads TGTGCCAGCAGTTACGCTCTGGGGACTAACACTGAAGCTTTCTTT. Its translation is CASSYALGTNTEAFF.

V is TRBV28 and J is TRBJ2-1; D unclear. Trimming removed 3 bases from V and 5 bases from J, with 8 bases in between. Germline lookup yields CDR1 MDHEN and CDR2 SYDVKM. The CDR3 has 13 residues. The CDR3 loop is CASSFSLDNEQFF. The CDR3 DNA follows: TGTGCCAGCAGTTTCTCTCTGGACAATGAGCAGTTCTTC.

This sequence joins TRBV19 and TRBJ1-6, with 8 bases identical to TRBD1. The V segment lost 5 bases and the J segment 13 bases; nucleotides outside the gene matches: 13. CDR3 length: 15 amino acids. Germline V CDR1 and CDR2: LNHDA, SQIVND (reference sequence). The CDR3, as DNA: TGTGCCAGTAGTGCGGGACAGGCTCGGTTGTGGCCCCTCCACTTT. This sequence encodes CASSAGQARLWPLHF.

This chain links TRBV27 with TRBJ1-6; a weak D match, TRBD1 (5 bases). CDR1 MNHEY and CDR2 SMNVEV come from the germline V gene (reference sequence). Trimming removed 3 bases at V and 14 bases at J, with 11 bases between. The CDR3 contains 12 residues. The CDR3 coding sequence is TGTGCCAGCAGTTTTAGGGGCGCGGCCCTCCACTTT. It translates to CASSFRGAALHF.

The V gene is TRBV19, the J gene TRBJ1-4, with a possible D match to TRBD1 (5 bases). Germline V CDR1 and CDR2: LNHDA, SQIVND (reference sequence). CDR3 length: 15 residues. V was cut by 3 bases and J by 1 base, with 9 bases left in between. The CDR3 spells CASSMLGGTNEKLFF. In DNA, the CDR3 is TGTGCCAGTAGTATGTTGGGGGGAACTAATGAAAAACTGTTTTTT.

V usage is TRBV5-1 and J usage is TRBJ1-5; D is undetermined. This CDR3 contains 14 residues. Germline values: CDR1 SGHRS, CDR2 YFSETQ. Trimming left V 4 bases short and J 0 bases short, with 8 bases between. This CDR3 reads CASSPDGSNQPQHF. CDR3 coding DNA: TGCGCCAGCAGCCCCGACGGTAGCAATCAGCCCCAGCATTTT.

The V call is TRBV27, the J call TRBJ1-5; TRBD1 aligns across 7 bases. With V trimmed by 5 bases and J by 3 bases, 10 bases remained unmatched. Germline V gene data show CDR1 as MNHEY and CDR2 as SMNVEV (reference sequence). CDR3 length: 16 residues. The CDR3 sequence is CASSPSTGTSNQPQHF. As DNA, the CDR3 is TGTGCCAGCAGTCCTTCGACAGGGACTTCCAATCAGCCCCAGCATTTT.

The chain is built from TRBV27 and TRBJ2-7, with 12 bases aligning to TRBD2. The CDR3 runs to 15 residues. Trimming removed 4 bases from V and 7 bases from J; junction bases left unmatched: 8. Per the germline V gene, CDR1 is MNHEY and CDR2 is SMNVEV (reference sequence). The chain's CDR3 is CASSSRLAGAREQYF. Here the CDR3 DNA reads TGTGCCAGCAGTTCTCGACTAGCGGGAGCTCGGGAGCAGTACTTC.

The chain uses TRBV5-4 and TRBJ2-3; 7 nucleotides agree with TRBD2. V was clipped by 4 bases and J by 6 bases; unmatched bases: 8. The CDR3 consists of 14 residues. Germline V gene lookup returns CDR1 SGHNT and CDR2 YYREEE (reference sequence). In DNA, the CDR3 is TGTGCCAGCAGCCCGCGGGGGAAGGGGGATACGCAGTATTTT. Residues: CASSPRGKGDTQYF.

The CDR3 sequence: CASSLTTDTQYF. The CDR3 nucleotides are TGCGCCAGCAGCTTGACAACAGATACGCAGTATTTT. The chain has TRBV5-1 and TRBJ2-3; unclear D gene. The germline V and J ends were trimmed by 1 base and 3 bases, with 3 bases remaining between them. This CDR3 is 12 amino acids long. Germline CDR1 reads SGHRS; CDR2 reads YFSETQ.

The J gene is TRBJ1-5, the V gene TRBV18, with unresolved D. The germline V gene has CDR1 KGHSH and CDR2 LQKENI. V lost 5 bases and J 0 bases, leaving 8 bases between the germline ends. The CDR3 has 14 residues. The CDR3 here is CASSSGDSNQPQHF. The CDR3 DNA reads TGTGCCAGCTCATCTGGAGATAGCAATCAGCCCCAGCATTTT.

V gene TRBV19 combines with J gene TRBJ2-2; D may be TRBD1 (5 bases). V was pared by 6 bases and J by 2 bases, with 22 bases between. The CDR3 is 18 amino acids. Germline-derived CDR1 and CDR2 are LNHDA and SQIVND (reference sequence). CDR3: CASRGSHTGRLNTGELFF. CDR3 nucleotides: TGTGCCAGTAGGGGGTCCCACACAGGACGGCTTAACACCGGGGAGCTGTTTTTT.

The rearrangement joins TRBV7-9 to TRBJ2-7; a weak D match, TRBD2 (8 bases). Germline CDR1 SEHNR, CDR2 FQNEAQ (reference sequence). Trimming shortened V by 3 bases and J by 2 bases, and 17 bases separated the two germline ends. The CDR3 contains 16 residues. The CDR3 DNA follows: TGTGCCAGCAGCTTCGCCGGGGGGGACAGTCCCTACGAGCAGTACGTC. Translated: CASSFAGGDSPYEQYV.

The J gene is TRBJ1-3, the V gene TRBV9; 7 bases map to TRBD1. Germline trimming cut 4 bases from V and 1 base from J; bases unmatched to any gene: 8. The CDR3 runs 16 residues. Germline lookup yields CDR1 SGDLS and CDR2 YYNGEE. CDR3: CASSPWEGASGNTIYF. DNA of the CDR3: TGTGCCAGCAGCCCGTGGGAGGGGGCGTCTGGAAACACCATATATTTT.

This sequence joins TRBV7-9 and TRBJ1-5, with unresolved D. CDR1 and CDR2 from the germline V gene are SEHNR and FQNEAQ (reference sequence). The CDR3 contains 12 residues. Trimming removed 5 bases from V and 7 bases from J, with 9 bases in between. The CDR3 DNA reads TGTGCCAGCAGCCGGACGGGGCAGCCCCAGCATTTT. Amino acid sequence: CASSRTGQPQHF.

The CDR3 spells CASRRQGPPYEQYV. The CDR3 DNA reads as TGTGCCAGCAGGCGACAGGGGCCACCGTACGAGCAGTACGTC. The chain couples TRBV28 to TRBJ2-7; 8 bases are shared with TRBD1. Germline CDR1 reads MDHEN; CDR2 reads SYDVKM. V shed 6 bases, J shed 4 bases, and the junction held 8 bases outside the gene matches. The CDR3 loop spans 14 amino acids.

This rearrangement joins TRBV7-6 to TRBJ1-1; D might be TRBD1 (6 bases). Trimming cost V 2 bases and J 6 bases, with 16 bases left between them. Germline-derived CDR1 and CDR2 are SGHVS and FNYEAQ. The CDR3 runs 15 residues. CDR3 loop: CASSLSLGGWAEAFF. The CDR3 DNA is TGTGCCAGCAGCTTAAGCTTAGGGGGGTGGGCTGAAGCTTTCTTT.

This chain connects TRBV6-5 to TRBJ1-1; 9 bases align to TRBD1. CDR1 is MNHEY and CDR2 is SVGAGI in the germline V gene. With V trimmed by 6 bases and J by 5 bases, 7 bases remained unmatched. CDR3 size: 14 residues. CDR3 nucleotides: TGTGCCAGCAGCCCGACAGGGGGATGGACTGAAGCTTTCTTT. It codes for CASSPTGGWTEAFF.

V gene TRBV7-3 combines with J gene TRBJ1-1; no reliable D call. V lost 1 base, J lost 2 bases, and 5 bases lay in between. CDR1 SGHTA and CDR2 FQGTGA come from the germline V gene. This CDR3 is built from 13 residues. CDR3 amino acids: CASSLNRNTEAFF. CDR3 in DNA: TGTGCCAGCAGCTTAAACAGAAACACTGAAGCTTTCTTT. The full variable domain, rest sourced from reference TRBV7-3 and TRBJ1-1, is GAGVSQTPSNKVTEKGKYVELRCDPISGHTALYWYRQSLGQGPEFLIYFQGTGAADDSGLPNDRFFAVRPEGSVSTLKIQRTERGDSAVYLCASSLNRNTEAFFGQGTRLTVV.